This TCR beta chain stems from a study of CD8 T cells in ankylosing spondylitis. Libraries of TCR beta came from quantitative 5'-RACE with molecular barcodes. TCRdb used MiXCR to reprocess the 5' RACE reads, holding one entry per CDR3 protein. The sample holds 800,000 to 900,000 distinct CDR3 sequences, approximately 10% seen once. Whole-study results and caveats: Peripheral blood held disease-linked clones only at relatively low frequency, and these were CD8+. About 8 highly homologous variants made up a TCR beta motif that seemed to typify ankylosing spondylitis blood. In ankylosing spondylitis patients, matched synovial fluid reportedly showed significant enrichment of disease-linked clones. Before this, some motif variants had been reported in reactive arthritis synovial fluid and blood.

The table lists this clonotype with a few counts. Its antigen is unidentified. V lost 5 bases and J lost 0, with 17 bases in between. Germline V gives CDR1 SQVTM, CDR2 ANQGSEA. CDR3 length: 16 amino acids. Sequences were obtained from blood, either unsorted or a sorted T cell fraction (not recorded which). The clonotype was recovered from a male donor with ankylosing spondylitis. The chain couples TRBV29-1 to TRBJ2-1; D remains ambiguous. The CDR3, as DNA: TGCAGCGTTTCAGACGACTCTCTCGGCTCCTACAATGAGCAGTTCTTC. Protein product: CSVSDDSLGSYNEQFF.